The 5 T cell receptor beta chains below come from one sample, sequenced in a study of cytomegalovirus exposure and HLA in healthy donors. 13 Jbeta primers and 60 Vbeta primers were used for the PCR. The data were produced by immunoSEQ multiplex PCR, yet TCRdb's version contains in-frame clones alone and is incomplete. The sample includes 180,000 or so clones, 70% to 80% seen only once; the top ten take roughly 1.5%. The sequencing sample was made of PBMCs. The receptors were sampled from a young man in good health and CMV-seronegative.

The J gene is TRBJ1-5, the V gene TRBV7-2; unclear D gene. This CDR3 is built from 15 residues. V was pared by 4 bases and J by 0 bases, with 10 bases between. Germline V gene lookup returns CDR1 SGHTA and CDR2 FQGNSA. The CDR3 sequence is CASSSTAGSNQPQHF. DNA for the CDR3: TGTGCCAGCAGCTCTACAGCGGGTAGCAATCAGCCCCAGCATTTT. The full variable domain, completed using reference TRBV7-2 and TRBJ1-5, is GAGVSQSPSNKVTEKGKDVELRCDPISGHTALYWYRQSLGQGLEFLIYFQGNSAPDKSGLPSDRFSAERTGGSVSTLTIQRTQQEDSAVYLCASSSTAGSNQPQHFGDGTRLSIL.

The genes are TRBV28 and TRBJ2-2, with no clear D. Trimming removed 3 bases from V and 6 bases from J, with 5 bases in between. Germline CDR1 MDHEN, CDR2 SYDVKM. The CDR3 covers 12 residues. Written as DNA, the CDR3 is TGTGCCAGCAGTTTTCGGGCCGGGGAGCTGTTTTTT. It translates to CASSFRAGELFF.

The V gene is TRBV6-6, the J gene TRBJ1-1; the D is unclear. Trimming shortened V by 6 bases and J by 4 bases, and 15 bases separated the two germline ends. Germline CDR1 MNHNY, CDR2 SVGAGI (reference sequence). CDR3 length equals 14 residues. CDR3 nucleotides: TGTGCCAGCAGGGATCCTAGGGAGTCCACTGAAGCTTTCTTT. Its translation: CASRDPRESTEAFF.

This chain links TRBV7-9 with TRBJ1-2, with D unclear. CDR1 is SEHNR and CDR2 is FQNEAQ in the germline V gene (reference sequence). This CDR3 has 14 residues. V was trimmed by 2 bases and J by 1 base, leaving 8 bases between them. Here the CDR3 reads CASSLMADNYGYTF. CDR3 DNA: TGTGCCAGCAGCTTAATGGCGGATAACTATGGCTACACCTTC.

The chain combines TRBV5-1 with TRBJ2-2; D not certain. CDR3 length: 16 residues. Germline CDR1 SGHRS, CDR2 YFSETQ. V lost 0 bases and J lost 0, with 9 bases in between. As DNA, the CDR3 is TGCGCCAGCAGCTTGGCCGGTACCCCGAACACCGGGGAGCTGTTTTTT. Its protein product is CASSLAGTPNTGELFF.